Listed below are T cell receptor beta chains from one sample, sequenced in a study of blood T cells in healthy people across ages. TCRdb passed the 5' RACE reads through MiXCR, listing each CDR3 protein once. The repertoire consists of some 900,000 distinct CDR3 sequences, with about 48% occurring once and the leading ten covering roughly 13%. The specimen sequenced was blood. The receptors were sampled from a man aged 30-40 years in good health. CDR3s include the opening cysteine and the closing phenylalanine or tryptophan. D genes are given only for firm matches. Clone size is stated in some rows and not others, as once, few, many or a class when expanded.

size	V	D	length	J	CDR3	DNA
NA	TRBV6-6	NA	13	TRBJ2-1	CAALTDTVDEQFF	TGTGCCGCCCTGACCGACACGGTCGATGAGCAGTTCTTC
NA	TRBV29-1	NA	10	TRBJ1-1	CGVENTEAFF	TGCGGCGTAGAGAACACTGAAGCTTTCTTT
NA	TRBV6-6	NA	12	TRBJ1-1	CATSGRRAEAFF	TGTGCCACTTCAGGGCGGAGGGCTGAAGCTTTCTTT
NA	TRBV27	NA	13	TRBJ1-4	CASAGLRNEKLFF	TGTGCCAGCGCGGGACTCAGGAATGAAAAACTGTTTTTT
NA	TRBV7-9	TRBD1	15	TRBJ2-7	CASSLAGQGFSEQYF	TGTGCCAGCAGCTTAGCGGGACAGGGGTTCTCCGAGCAGTACTTC
many	TRBV28	NA	12	TRBJ2-7	CASSLLSYEQYF	TGTGCCAGCAGTTTATTAAGCTACGAGCAGTACTTC
once	TRBV7-9	NA	14	TRBJ2-3	CASSFQISADTQYF	TGTGCCAGCAGCTTCCAGATTAGCGCAGATACGCAGTATTTT
NA	TRBV29-1	NA	10	TRBJ2-7	CSVGEYEQYF	TGCAGCGTTGGGGAATACGAGCAGTACTTC
once	TRBV4-2	NA	15	TRBJ1-5	CASSHGDRTYQPQHF	TGTGCCAGCAGCCATGGCGACAGGACCTATCAGCCCCAGCATTTT
few	TRBV6-5	NA	13	TRBJ1-2	CASSYPANYGYTF	TGTGCCAGCAGTTACCCGGCTAACTATGGCTACACCTTC
many	TRBV4-1	TRBD2	18	TRBJ2-3	CASSQALTSGGRTDTQYF	TGCGCCAGCAGCCAAGCTCTGACTAGCGGGGGGCGCACAGATACGCAGTATTTT
NA	TRBV4-2	NA	16	TRBJ2-1	CASSPRGGAIYNEQFF	TGTGCCAGCAGCCCCCGAGGGGGGGCGATCTACAATGAGCAGTTCTTC
few	TRBV4-1	TRBD2	16	TRBJ2-3	CASSQEARGGQGTQYF	TGCGCCAGCAGCCAAGAAGCGCGGGGGGGCCAGGGTACGCAGTATTTT
few	TRBV9	NA	14	TRBJ2-5	CASSVELDPSTQYF	TGTGCCAGCAGCGTAGAACTAGATCCATCCACCCAGTACTTC
few	TRBV20-1	NA	16	TRBJ1-2	CSARDWATKTNYGYTF	TGCAGTGCTAGAGATTGGGCCACGAAGACTAACTATGGCTACACCTTC
NA	TRBV5-6	NA	16	TRBJ2-2	CASSLAGTSNTGELFF	TGTGCCAGCAGCTTGGCCGGGACATCGAACACCGGGGAGCTGTTTTTT
NA	TRBV6-1	NA	15	TRBJ2-7	CASSEALGTPNEQYF	TGTGCCAGCAGTGAAGCGCTCGGGACGCCAAATGAGCAGTACTTC
few	TRBV12-3/TRBV12-4	TRBD1	18	TRBJ1-6	CASSSTGGQGVSNSPLHF	TGTGCCAGCAGTTCGACGGGTGGACAGGGTGTATCCAATTCACCCCTCCACTTT
once	TRBV6-1	NA	15	TRBJ1-1	CASSDLTATNTEAFF	TGTGCCAGCAGTGATCTGACGGCCACGAACACTGAAGCTTTCTTT
NA	TRBV27	TRBD1	14	TRBJ1-4	CASSYGQGSEKLFF	TGTGCCAGCAGTTACGGACAGGGGTCTGAAAAACTGTTTTTT
NA	TRBV12-3/TRBV12-4	TRBD1	15	TRBJ1-2	CASSLDRVSDYGYTF	TGTGCCAGCAGTCTAGACAGGGTGTCGGACTATGGCTACACCTTC
NA	TRBV7-2	NA	16	TRBJ2-3	CASSSSRLGGGHTQYF	TGTGCCAGCAGCTCTAGTCGGCTAGGGGGGGGTCATACGCAGTATTTT
NA	TRBV9	TRBD1	16	TRBJ2-3	CASSAEGTGGTDTQYF	TGTGCCAGCAGCGCCGAGGGGACAGGGGGCACAGATACGCAGTATTTT
NA	TRBV27	NA	12	TRBJ2-3	CASSLLGATQYF	TGTGCCAGCAGCCTCCTCGGGGCTACGCAGTATTTT
few	TRBV9	NA	14	TRBJ2-1	CASSVQGSNNEQFF	TGTGCCAGCAGCGTACAGGGGAGTAACAATGAGCAGTTCTTC
many	TRBV29-1	NA	14	TRBJ2-3	CSVGTQIPTDTQYF	TGCAGCGTTGGTACCCAGATCCCCACAGATACGCAGTATTTT
NA	TRBV20-1	TRBD2	12	TRBJ2-2	CSASPGGGELFF	TGCAGTGCTAGTCCGGGGGGCGGGGAGCTGTTTTTT
few	TRBV20-1	NA	12	TRBJ2-3	CSARENLDTQYF	TGCAGTGCTAGAGAAAACCTAGATACGCAGTATTTT
NA	TRBV20-1	NA	13	TRBJ2-7	CSARVPASYEQYF	TGCAGTGCTAGAGTGCCAGCGAGCTACGAGCAGTACTTC
NA	TRBV29-1	TRBD1	13	TRBJ2-3	CSADRGAKDTQYF	TGCAGCGCCGACAGGGGGGCGAAAGATACGCAGTATTTT
NA	TRBV28	NA	14	TRBJ1-2	CASSLGGGVHGYTF	TGTGCCAGCAGTTTGGGGGGAGGGGTTCATGGCTACACCTTC
few	TRBV3-1	TRBD2	17	TRBJ2-3	CASSQVLSGGYTDTQYF	TGTGCCAGCAGCCAGGTCCTAAGCGGGGGGTACACAGATACGCAGTATTTT
NA	TRBV7-2	NA	15	TRBJ1-6	CASSLAERGNSPLHF	TGTGCCAGCAGCTTGGCGGAAAGGGGGAATTCACCCCTCCACTTT
NA	TRBV13	NA	13	TRBJ2-4	CASSLTFKNIQYF	TGTGCCAGCAGCTTAACCTTCAAAAACATTCAGTACTTC
few	TRBV12-3/TRBV12-4	NA	16	TRBJ2-2	CASSLGRGASTGELFF	TGTGCCAGCAGTTTGGGCAGGGGGGCGAGCACCGGGGAGCTGTTTTTT
NA	TRBV20-1	NA	12	TRBJ1-4	CSARGSREKLFF	TGCAGTGCTAGAGGGAGTAGGGAAAAACTGTTTTTT
NA	TRBV7-2	NA	14	TRBJ2-4	CASSLAGASGIQYF	TGTGCCAGCAGCTTAGCGGGGGCTTCGGGCATTCAGTACTTC